Listed below are T cell receptor beta chains from one sample, sequenced in a study of blood T cell repertoires in COVID-19. Data came from immunoSEQ multiplex PCR; TCRdb stores just in-frame clones and leaves some out. The sample lists some 80,000 clones, 75% to 90% occurring once. The sample consisted of peripheral blood. These receptors came from a man aged 55 to 70 with active or convalescent COVID-19. Both conserved end residues are part of each CDR3. D genes are given only for firm matches. Where a row states a size, it is once, few, many or the class of an expanded clone; other rows omit it.

clone size	J gene	D gene	V gene	CDR3 DNA	CDR3 protein
once	TRBJ1-5	TRBD1	TRBV19	TGTGCCAGTAGTATCGTTCCCCAGGGGGAAGGAAATCAGCCCCAGCATTTT	CASSIVPQGEGNQPQHF
.	TRBJ1-1	TRBD1	TRBV5-1	TGCGCCAGCAGCCAGGGACAGGTGAACACTGAAGCTTTCTTT	CASSQGQVNTEAFF
few	TRBJ1-1	.	TRBV6-5	TGTGCCAGCAGCCAGGGTACTGAAGCTTTCTTT	CASSQGTEAFF
.	TRBJ1-1	TRBD1	TRBV2	TGTGCCAGCAGAGCCGGGACAGGGTCGAACACTGAAGCTTTCTTT	CASRAGTGSNTEAFF
.	TRBJ1-2	TRBD1	TRBV30	TGTGCCTGGAGACTTATCTTATACAGGGGCGCCAACTATGGCTACACCTTC	CAWRLILYRGANYGYTF
once	TRBJ1-2	TRBD1	TRBV18	TGTGCCAGCTCACCCCCAGGGGGCGATCATGGCTACACCTTC	CASSPPGGDHGYTF
.	TRBJ1-2	.	TRBV3-1/TRBV3-2	TGTGCCAGCAGCGCTCGCCGGGCTCTACCCGGGAATAACTATGGCTACACCTTC	CASSARRALPGNNYGYTF
.	TRBJ1-2	TRBD1	TRBV5-8	TGTGCCAGCAGCCGGGGACAGGGATTGGGTGGCTACACCTTC	CASSRGQGLGGYTF
.	TRBJ2-7	TRBD2	TRBV6-4	TGTGCCAGCAGTGACTCAGAGCGGGGGGGAGGTGGCTACGAGCAGTACTTC	CASSDSERGGGGYEQYF
.	TRBJ2-5	TRBD2	TRBV6-2/TRBV6-3	TGTGCCAGCAGTGGGGGACTAGCGGAACTCCAAGAGACCCAGTACTTC	CASSGGLAELQETQYF
.	TRBJ2-5	TRBD2	TRBV5-4	TGTGCCAGCAGCCCGGGACTAGCGGGGGGTAACCAAGAGACCCAGTACTTC	CASSPGLAGGNQETQYF
once	TRBJ2-3	.	TRBV6-2/TRBV6-3	TGTGCCAGCAGCGACCAACACAGGACAGATACGCAGTATTTT	CASSDQHRTDTQYF